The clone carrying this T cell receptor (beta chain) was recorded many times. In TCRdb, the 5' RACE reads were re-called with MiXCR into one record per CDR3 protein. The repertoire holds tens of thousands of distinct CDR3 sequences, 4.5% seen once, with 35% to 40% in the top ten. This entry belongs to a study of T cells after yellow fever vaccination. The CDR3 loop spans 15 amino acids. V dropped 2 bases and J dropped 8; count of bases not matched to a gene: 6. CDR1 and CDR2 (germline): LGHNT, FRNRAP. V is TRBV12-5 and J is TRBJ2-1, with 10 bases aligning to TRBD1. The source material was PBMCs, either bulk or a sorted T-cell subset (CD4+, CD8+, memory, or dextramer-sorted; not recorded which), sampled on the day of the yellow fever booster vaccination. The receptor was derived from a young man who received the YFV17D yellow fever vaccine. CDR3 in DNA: TGTGCTAGTGGTTTGACCGGGACAGGGGAAGATGAGCAGTTCTTC. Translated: CASGLTGTGEDEQFF.